The 8 T cell receptor beta chains reported below all come from one sample, sequenced in a study of T cells expressing NK-cell markers (dated by TCRdb to 2020 to 2022). Library method: 5' RACE. The sequencer listed for this sample is Illumina HiSeq 2000. TCRdb reprocessed the reads and assigns one entry to each CDR3 protein sequence, leaving out DNA. The sample's table lists a count of 550,000 to 600,000 distinct CDR3 sequences. Around 4% of the sample goes to the ten largest clones. The sample was blood T cells: a sorted CD56 or NKG2C T cell subset, CD4+ or CD8+ T cells, or bulk PBMC T cells (not recorded which). The origin of the receptors is a man aged 18 to 29 in good health. Donor details come from another sample of the same person, matched by shared clones.

The chain's CDR3 is CASSAHYPTNTGELFF. The rearrangement links TRBV7-2 to TRBJ2-2. Germline V lookup: CDR1 SGHTA, CDR2 FQGNSA. This CDR3 contains 16 residues.

The chain is built from TRBV11-1 and TRBJ2-7; the D call from TCRdb, TRBD1, cannot be confirmed without DNA. This CDR3 has 15 amino acids. Germline loops: CDR1 SGHAT, CDR2 FQDESV (reference sequence). CDR3 in amino acids: CASSPLVQGAKEQYF.

The J gene is TRBJ2-7, the V gene TRBV20-1; TCRdb picks TRBD2, but there is no DNA to check that call. The CDR3 contains 14 residues. From germline, CDR1 is DFQATT and CDR2 SNEGSKA (reference sequence). The chain's CDR3 is CSASKAGPQREQYF.

This sequence joins TRBV5-5 and TRBJ1-1. Germline V lookup: CDR1 SGHKS, CDR2 YYEKEE (reference sequence). This CDR3 spans 14 amino acids. The CDR3 sequence: CASSLIHMNTEAFF.

The chain is built from TRBV7-2 and TRBJ2-5; with no DNA, the TCRdb D assignment of TRBD1 cannot be verified. This CDR3 region has 17 residues. Germline V gene sequence: CDR1 SGHTA, CDR2 FQGNSA. CDR3 protein: CASSRETGGLRQETQYF. Full variable domain (rest looked up from reference TRBV7-2 and TRBJ2-5): GAGVSQSPSNKVTEKGKDVELRCDPISGHTALYWYRQSLGQGLEFLIYFQGNSAPDKSGLPSDRFSAERTGGSVSTLTIQRTQQEDSAVYLCASSRETGGLRQETQYFGPGTRLLVL.

The chain carries TRBV7-9 and TRBJ2-5; the TCRdb call, TRBD2, lacks DNA for checking. The CDR3 runs 14 residues. The germline CDR1 and CDR2 sequences are SEHNR and FQNEAQ (reference sequence). The CDR3 protein is CASSSRLLQETQYF.

The V and J genes are TRBV29-1 and TRBJ2-5; as DNA is missing, the TRBD1 call by TCRdb cannot be tested. The CDR3 has 13 amino acids. In germline, CDR1 is SQVTM, CDR2 ANQGSEA. The CDR3 spells CSVGTGRGETQYF.

The chain has TRBV15 and TRBJ1-6; TCRdb outputs TRBD1, but without DNA this stays unchecked. The CDR3 length is 15 residues. Germline CDR1 is LNHNV and CDR2 is YYDKDF (reference sequence). The CDR3 sequence is CATSKEQGWGSPLHF.